The 9 T cell receptor beta chains below were found in one sample sequenced in a study of cytomegalovirus exposure and HLA in healthy donors (dated by TCRdb to about 2017). Libraries were built with the immunoSEQ multiplex PCR assay. The multiplex PCR relied on a mix of 60 forward primers for TCR Vbeta segments and 13 reverse primers for TCR Jbeta segments. The table was pulled from immuneACCESS by TCRdb, which kept in-frame rearrangements only. Such tables lose some clones; where checked, under half of the loss comes from unresolved V genes, and the rest has no known cause. The sample records under 200,000 clones, about four fifths of which are singletons. Approximately 2.9% of the sample is taken by the ten largest. Sequenced input: PBMCs. Receptors were obtained from a woman aged 45-60 years in good health and CMV-seropositive.

Remarks on this clone: Germline is not matched at one junction end, which may reflect a read error. The J gene is TRBJ1-5, the V gene TRBV5-1; 8 positions agree with TRBD1. CDR1 SGHRS and CDR2 YFSETQ come from the germline V gene. The CDR3 totals 13 residues. The CDR3 sequence: CASSGQGEQPQHF. CDR3 nucleotide sequence: TGTGCCAGCAGCGGACAGGGAGAGCAGCCCCAGCATTTT.

The chain joins TRBV6-5 to TRBJ2-3, with TRBD2 matching 12 bases. The CDR3 has 14 residues. With 7 bases clipped from V and 9 bases from J, the junction kept 8 bases outside the gene matches. From germline, CDR1 is MNHEY and CDR2 SVGAGI. The CDR3 loop reads CASTSSGGARTQYF. Here the CDR3 DNA reads TGTGCCAGCACCTCTAGCGGGGGGGCCAGGACGCAGTATTTT.

The rearrangement joins TRBV28 to TRBJ2-3, with 12 bases fitting TRBD1. Per the germline V gene, CDR1 is MDHEN and CDR2 is SYDVKM. The CDR3 spans 15 residues. Trimming at V came to 2 bases and at J to 6 bases, leaving 3 bases not matched to a gene. The CDR3 nucleotides are TGTGCCAGCAGTTTACCGGGACAGGGGGCCGATACGCAGTATTTT. Translating gives CASSLPGQGADTQYF. Complete variable domain (other parts from reference TRBV28 and TRBJ2-3): DVKVTQSSRYLVKRTGEKVFLECVQDMDHENMFWYRQDPGLGLRLIYFSYDVKMKEKGDIPEGYSVSREKKERFSLILESASTNQTSMYLCASSLPGQGADTQYFGPGTRLTVL.

This chain joins TRBV5-1 and TRBJ1-2; D is undetermined. Trimming stripped 4 bases from V and 4 bases from J, with 14 bases between. This CDR3 comprises 14 residues. In germline, CDR1 is SGHRS, CDR2 YFSETQ. The CDR3: CASSPLGRLYGYTF. The CDR3 DNA sequence: TGCGCCAGCAGCCCCCTGGGCAGGCTCTATGGCTACACCTTC.

V usage is TRBV7-9 and J usage is TRBJ2-3, with TRBD2 identical over 10 bases. Per germline, CDR1 SEHNR and CDR2 FQNEAQ (reference sequence). This CDR3 spans 16 amino acids. V dropped 0 bases and J dropped 0; count of bases not matched to a gene: 0. This chain's CDR3 is CASSLAGLASTDTQYF. CDR3 bases: TGTGCCAGCAGCTTAGCGGGACTAGCGAGCACAGATACGCAGTATTTT.

The chain couples TRBV30 to TRBJ1-2, with D unclear. The V and J ends lost 4 bases and 6 bases respectively, with 12 bases between them. CDR1 GTSNPN and CDR2 SVGIG come from the germline V gene (reference sequence). This CDR3 contains 12 residues. CDR3 sequence: CAWNWQEDGYTF. CDR3 sequence (DNA): TGTGCCTGGAATTGGCAGGAAGATGGCTACACCTTC.

The rearrangement uses TRBV19 and TRBJ2-4, with 12 bases matching TRBD1. With 5 bases clipped from V and 5 bases from J, the junction kept 13 bases outside the gene matches. CDR3 length: 18 residues. In germline, CDR1 is LNHDA, CDR2 SQIVND (reference sequence). The CDR3 bases are TGTGCCAGTAGTCCCGGGACAGGGGGCGGATTGGTCGAAAACATTCAGTACTTC. This gives the protein CASSPGTGGGLVENIQYF.

The count of this clone is one. The chain is built from TRBV7-9 and TRBJ1-1; D uncertain. This CDR3 is 16 amino acids long. Germline values: CDR1 SEHNR, CDR2 FQNEAQ (reference sequence). V lost 1 base, J lost 0 bases, and 12 bases lay in between. The CDR3 DNA is TGTGCCAGCAGCTTAGTGTTGGCAGGAATGAACACTGAAGCTTTCTTT. Its protein is CASSLVLAGMNTEAFF.

The J gene is TRBJ1-3, the V gene TRBV28; TRBD1 matches at 7 bases. The CDR3 length is 15 residues. Germline values: CDR1 MDHEN, CDR2 SYDVKM. The V segment lost 6 bases and the J segment 0 bases; nucleotides outside the gene matches: 5. The DNA for the CDR3 is TGTGCCAGCAGACGGGACAGCCACTCTGGAAACACCATATATTTT. Its translation: CASRRDSHSGNTIYF.